One and the same sample provided the 14 T cell receptor beta chains below, sequenced in a study of T cell responses to AZD1222 COVID-19 vaccine. The data were produced by immunoSEQ multiplex PCR, yet TCRdb's version contains in-frame clones alone and is incomplete. Of 100,000 to 150,000 clones in the sample, roughly 90% were seen once. The specimen was peripheral blood, collected on day 0 of AZD1222 vaccination. These TCRs come from an adult in good health.

This clone was seen a single time. This chain joins TRBV6-2 or TRBV6-3 and TRBJ2-7, with D tentatively TRBD1 or TRBD2 (5 bases each). The CDR3 extends over 15 amino acids. V gave up 5 bases and J gave up 5 bases, with 19 bases separating them. Germline CDR1 is MNHEY and CDR2 is SVGEGT. CDR3 region: CASSRTLGAFNEQYF. The CDR3 coding sequence is TGTGCCAGCAGTCGCACACTCGGGGCCTTCAACGAGCAGTACTTC.

A single count supports this clone. This same CDR3 is encoded by further DNA sequences in the sample. The chain has TRBV28 and TRBJ1-2; perhaps TRBD1 as D (5 bases). CDR3 length equals 13 residues. V was shortened by 2 bases and J by 3 bases, with 7 bases between the two germline ends. Per germline, CDR1 MDHEN and CDR2 SYDVKM. The DNA for the CDR3 is TGTGCCAGCAGTTTAGGCAGGGACTATGGCTACACCTTC. Translation gives CASSLGRDYGYTF.

This chain uses TRBV27 with TRBJ1-2, with D perhaps TRBD1 (5 bases). Germline CDR1 reads MNHEY; CDR2 reads SMNVEV (reference sequence). The CDR3 is made up of 12 amino acids. The V gene lost 9 bases and the J gene lost 4 bases, with 12 bases spanning the gap. The CDR3 region has the DNA TGTGCCAGATTATTAGGGGCCTATGGCTACACCTTC. Translating it yields CARLLGAYGYTF.

The chain uses TRBV6-5 and TRBJ1-1; D is possibly TRBD1 (6 bases). The CDR3 sequence is 14 residues long. Trimming shortened V by 6 bases and J by 1 base, and 12 bases separated the two germline ends. CDR1 MNHEY and CDR2 SVGAGI come from the germline V gene. The CDR3 DNA is TGTGCCAGCAGATTACAGGGACCGAACACTGAAGCTTTCTTT. Its protein is CASRLQGPNTEAFF.

The table lists this clone with a count of one. The CDR3: CASGVRGSEQYF. The CDR3 DNA reads as TGTGCCAGCGGCGTCAGGGGATCCGAGCAGTACTTC. The chain couples TRBV7-2 to TRBJ2-7, with a weak D call TRBD1 (6 bases). V was cut by 8 bases and J by 6 bases, with 14 bases left in between. The V gene's germline CDR1 is SGHTA and CDR2 FQGNSA. The CDR3 spans 12 residues.

The chain joins TRBV7-3 to TRBJ2-1; D is unclear. This CDR3 contains 18 residues. In germline, CDR1 is SGHTA, CDR2 FQGTGA. V was pared by 0 bases and J by 4 bases, with 19 bases between. DNA for the CDR3: TGTGCCAGCAGCTTAACCTACTCAAGGCTAGGCTATTACAATGAGCAGTTCTTC. It encodes CASSLTYSRLGYYNEQFF.

The rearrangement links TRBV7-8 to TRBJ1-2; 7 nucleotides align to TRBD1. Per germline, CDR1 SGHVS and CDR2 FQNEAQ. V shed 3 bases, J shed 2 bases, and the junction held 6 bases outside the gene matches. The CDR3 is 15 amino acids. The CDR3 DNA reads TGTGCCAGCAGCTTCGGGACAGTAATAAACTATGGCTACACCTTC. This encodes CASSFGTVINYGYTF.

The rearrangement uses TRBV3-1 (or the pseudogene TRBV3-2) and TRBJ1-3; TRBD1 agrees at 10 bases. The V gene end was trimmed by 8 bases and the J gene end by 3 bases; junction bases not matched to a gene: 7. Germline V gene data show CDR1 as LGHDT and CDR2 as YNNKEL (reference sequence). CDR3 size: 15 residues. The CDR3 loop reads CASGRQGARGNTIYF. The DNA of the CDR3 is TGTGCCAGCGGCCGACAGGGGGCGCGTGGAAACACCATATATTTT.

CDR3 in amino acids: CATSRDQTYNEQFF. CDR3 nucleotide sequence: TGTGCCACCAGCAGAGATCAAACCTACAATGAGCAGTTCTTC. This chain connects TRBV15 to TRBJ2-1; D not certain. The ends were cut back, 0 bases at V and 2 bases at J, with 5 bases in the middle. The CDR3 runs to 14 residues. Germline V gene data show CDR1 as LNHNV and CDR2 as YYDKDF (reference sequence). Looking up the rest from reference TRBV15 and TRBJ2-1 gives the full variable domain: DAMVIQNPRYQVTQFGKPVTLSCSQTLNHNVMYWYQQKSSQAPKLLFHYYDKDFNNEADTPDNFQSRRPNTSFCFLDIRSPGLGDTAMYLCATSRDQTYNEQFFGPGTRLTVL.

This sequence joins TRBV5-1 and TRBJ2-1; 9 bases match TRBD2. Germline assignment: CDR1 SGHRS and CDR2 YFSETQ. The ends lost 0 bases at V and 7 bases at J; junction bases unmatched: 5. CDR3 length equals 15 residues. CDR3 residues: CASSLGSGGSNEQFF. CDR3 DNA sequence: TGCGCCAGCAGCTTGGGCAGCGGGGGGTCGAATGAGCAGTTCTTC.

The chain recombines TRBV5-1 with TRBJ1-3, with 9 bases matching TRBD1. Germline CDR1 is SGHRS and CDR2 is YFSETQ. The CDR3 has 14 amino acids. V lost 4 bases to trimming and J lost 9 bases; unmatched junction nucleotides: 8. The CDR3 DNA is TGCGCCAGCAGCCCCGGGACAGGGACAGGCACCATATATTTT. It translates to CASSPGTGTGTIYF.

This CDR3 reads CATSSDRPTGETQYF. CDR3 in DNA: TGTGCCACCAGCAGCGACAGGCCGACAGGAGAGACCCAGTACTTC. V is TRBV15 and J is TRBJ2-5; D is possibly TRBD1 (6 bases). CDR3 length: 15 residues. Deletions cut 3 bases from V and 4 bases from J, with 15 bases between. The germline CDR1 and CDR2 sequences are LNHNV and YYDKDF (reference sequence).

The CDR3: CASSTTPTGGNGNQPQHF. In DNA, the CDR3 is TGTGCCAGTAGTACCACTCCGACAGGTGGGAATGGCAATCAGCCCCAGCATTTT. The chain couples TRBV19 to TRBJ1-5, with a tentative D call TRBD1 (6 bases). V gave up 4 bases and J gave up 2 bases, with 21 bases separating them. The CDR3 runs 18 residues. The germline V gene has CDR1 LNHDA and CDR2 SQIVND (reference sequence).

The chain joins TRBV27 to TRBJ1-6; D is perhaps TRBD1 (6 bases). The germline gives CDR1 MNHEY, CDR2 SMNVEV (reference sequence). CDR3 length: 17 residues. Trimming cost V 5 bases and J 1 base, with 15 bases left between them. CDR3 amino acids: CASSPKQGRSYNSPLHF. The DNA of the CDR3 is TGTGCCAGCAGTCCAAAACAGGGAAGGTCCTATAATTCACCCCTCCACTTT.